Detailed here is one T cell receptor (beta chain). Which antigen it targets is not known. No per-base quality is available; no much larger clone lies one base away. The CDR3 regions of human TCRbeta chains were subjected to immunosequencing. As for how the authors treated the data: TCRs in the repertoires were compared against a reference library of SARS-CoV-2-specific TCRs that had been generated with the MIRA antigen-specificity platform. Breadth meant the fraction of unique TCRs that were SARS-CoV-2-associated, whereas depth meant the fraction of total T cells that were SARS-CoV-2-associated. Using the MIRA data, every spike-specific TCR was mapped to the spike region that the TCR reacted to and assigned to either a CD4 or a CD8 class. Log10-transformed breadth and depth values were compared by one-way ANOVA with Sidak's multiple comparisons tests. TCRdb took over this immuneACCESS table, retaining in-frame rearrangements with V and J assigned. Such tables are incomplete; in checked studies, under half of the missing clones stem from an unresolved V gene, and the remainder is unexplained. The V and J calls and clone size were taken over from that table, and D and trimming were inferred from the DNA. For this sample there are 190,000 or so clones; just over 90% appear just once. Of the sample, around 3.7% falls within the top ten clones.

In the germline V gene, CDR1 corresponds to MNHEY and CDR2 to SVGAGI. The trim is 2 bases for V and 7 bases for J, with a gap of 17 bases between the germline ends. Including the terminal cysteine and phenylalanine, the CDR3 comprises 15 residues. Here the CDR3 DNA is all that survives: 45 bases in frame from base 1. These data come from a study of T cell responses to AZD1222 COVID-19 vaccine (TCRdb year 2021). Concerning the study at large: A total of about 240 trial participants underwent TCR sequencing, of whom 207 received two doses of AZD1222 and some 26 received two doses of the MenACWY control vaccine. Enrollment into the trials was organized by age into subgroups of 18-55, 56-69 and 70-plus years, and those subgroups contained roughly 150, 30 and 60 TCR-sequenced participants, respectively. General conclusions and limits of the study: Because no day 14 peak-response samples were available, the repertoires could be characterized only after the peak T cell response. In the small 56-69-year group, the increase in depth fell short of significance, most likely because of low power. After two AZD1222 doses, both the breadth and the depth of spike-specific TCRs were significantly higher than at day 0 and than in MenACWY recipients. Most participants were white British and females outnumbered males, and the authors suggested that clonal diversity may have been underestimated. Vaccine-associated CD4 TCRs spanned the whole spike protein, with dominant responses in regions 160-218 and 743-854. Conclusions about previously exposed vaccinees were limited because only a handful of AZD1222 recipients were SARS-CoV-2 seropositive at baseline. Reportedly, almost half of the unique spike-specific TCRs recognized epitopes lying outside the regions that are mutated in the B.1.351 and B.1.1.7 variants.

According to the study, the label for this sample's time point signals: about 28 days (+/-7) after the second vaccine dose. Because spike-specific TCR depth and breadth did not differ between the two schedules, AZD1222 recipients who got a second dose at roughly 4 weeks were pooled with those who got a second dose at roughly 12 weeks. Vaccinee samples were obtained from the UK trials COV001 and COV002, which included a single-blind randomized controlled phase 2/3 trial of AZD1222 (ChAdOx1 nCoV-19) in healthy adults. Trial participant PBMC samples were collected at day 0 and day 28 after the second dose for TCRbeta chain sequencing.

The V gene is TRBV6-5 and the J gene is TRBJ1-2, and TRBD1 may be the D gene, going by 5 matching bases. This sequence was found in an adult who received the AZD1222 COVID-19 vaccine. The sample in question was peripheral blood, obtained 28 days after the second AZD1222 dose. The DNA sequence is TGTGCCAGCAGTTACATGGGTCGGGGGTTGATTGGCTACACCTTC. It codes for CASSYMGRGLIGYTF.